These T cell receptor beta chains were read from a single sample in a study of T cell responses to AZD1222 COVID-19 vaccine. Libraries were prepared by immunoSEQ multiplex PCR; TCRdb keeps only in-frame clonotypes and omits some of them. Of about 130,000 clones in the sample, more than 85% were seen once. Source: peripheral blood, taken 28 days after the second AZD1222 dose. Source of these receptors: an adult who received the AZD1222 COVID-19 vaccine. Each CDR3 is given with its conserved first and last residue. The D gene is left open where the match is weak. The size field is filled for only some rows; it gives once, few, many or a size class.

d_call	j_call	clone_size	v_call	cdr3_aa	cdr3_nt
NA	TRBJ2-1	NA	TRBV24-1	CATSGRPGDEQFF	TGTGCCACCAGTGGGAGGCCAGGGGATGAGCAGTTCTTC
NA	TRBJ1-1	NA	TRBV2	CASSEDSSEAFF	TGTGCCAGCAGTGAGGACTCGTCTGAAGCTTTCTTT
TRBD1	TRBJ1-4	NA	TRBV6-5	CASRDRGANEKLFF	TGTGCCAGCAGAGACAGGGGGGCTAATGAAAAACTGTTTTTT
TRBD2	TRBJ2-3	NA	TRBV5-1	CASSLGLAGDSDTQYF	TGCGCCAGCAGCTTGGGACTAGCGGGGGACTCAGATACGCAGTATTTT
NA	TRBJ1-4	NA	TRBV2	CATSAVSGEKLFF	TGTGCCACCTCTGCCGTATCCGGTGAAAAACTGTTTTTT
NA	TRBJ1-5	NA	TRBV6-5	CASSYMGDQPQHF	TGTGCCAGCAGTTACATGGGAGATCAGCCCCAGCATTTT
TRBD1	TRBJ2-1	NA	TRBV6-5	CASSYQGVNEQFF	TGTGCCAGCAGTTACCAGGGGGTCAATGAGCAGTTCTTC
NA	TRBJ1-3	NA	TRBV9	CASSVGLSSSGNTIYF	TGTGCCAGCAGCGTAGGGCTCAGTTCCTCTGGAAACACCATATATTTT
NA	TRBJ2-3	NA	TRBV11-3	CASSFGLSTDTQYF	TGTGCCAGCAGCTTTGGACTCAGCACAGATACGCAGTATTTT
NA	TRBJ1-1	NA	TRBV12-3/TRBV12-4	CASSFGEAEAFF	TGTGCCAGCAGTTTTGGGGAAGCTGAAGCTTTCTTT
TRBD1	TRBJ2-1	NA	TRBV12-5	CASGFFGQGNEQFF	TGTGCTAGTGGTTTTTTCGGACAGGGCAATGAGCAGTTCTTC
NA	TRBJ1-1	NA	TRBV9	CASSGGAGGTEAFF	TGTGCCAGCAGCGGGGGGGCGGGCGGCACTGAAGCTTTCTTT
NA	TRBJ2-5	NA	TRBV12-3/TRBV12-4	CASTPGPKETQYF	TGTGCCAGCACCCCGGGACCGAAAGAGACCCAGTACTTC
TRBD1	TRBJ1-2	few	TRBV7-2	CASSIQGAGDGYTF	TGTGCCAGCAGCATACAGGGGGCAGGGGATGGCTACACCTTC
NA	TRBJ2-1	NA	TRBV4-3	CASSQDRGSYNEQFF	TGCGCCAGCAGCCAAGATCGGGGCTCCTACAATGAGCAGTTCTTC
NA	TRBJ2-2	NA	TRBV2	CASSENEGELFF	TGTGCCAGCAGTGAAAACGAGGGGGAGCTGTTTTTT
NA	TRBJ1-1	NA	TRBV3-1/TRBV3-2	CASRTYSNTEAFF	TGTGCCAGCAGGACTTACTCGAACACTGAAGCTTTCTTT
TRBD2	TRBJ2-5	NA	TRBV2	CASSVGREVTQYF	TGTGCCAGCAGTGTAGGGAGGGAGGTGACCCAGTACTTC
NA	TRBJ2-7	NA	TRBV5-3	CARSSSGPTYEQYF	TGTGCCAGAAGTTCTTCAGGGCCAACCTACGAGCAGTACTTC
NA	TRBJ1-1	NA	TRBV5-6	CASSLISLAGTEAFF	TGTGCCAGCAGCTTGATAAGCTTAGCGGGCACTGAAGCTTTCTTT
TRBD2	TRBJ2-7	NA	TRBV4-1	CASSQMGLATYEQYF	TGCGCCAGCAGCCAGATGGGACTAGCAACCTACGAGCAGTACTTC
TRBD2	TRBJ2-3	NA	TRBV5-1	CASSADPLTSGGANTDTQYF	TGCGCCAGCAGCGCAGACCCGCTGACTAGCGGGGGGGCAAACACAGATACGCAGTATTTT
NA	TRBJ1-1	NA	TRBV6-1	CASSERWDGLNTEAFF	TGTGCCAGCAGTGAAAGGTGGGACGGTTTGAACACTGAAGCTTTCTTT
NA	TRBJ1-6	NA	TRBV14	CASSQGTANSPLHF	TGTGCCAGCAGCCAAGGGACAGCAAATTCGCCCCTCCACTTT
NA	TRBJ1-2	NA	TRBV2	CASSAGTANYGYTF	TGTGCCAGCAGTGCTGGCACAGCAAACTATGGCTACACCTTC
NA	TRBJ1-5	NA	TRBV24-1	CATSAITGVQHF	TGTGCCACCAGTGCCATCACAGGCGTCCAGCATTTT
TRBD1	TRBJ2-7	few	TRBV7-9	CASSLTPGQGGNEQYF	TGTGCCAGCAGCCTAACACCGGGACAGGGTGGGAACGAGCAGTACTTC
NA	TRBJ1-6	NA	TRBV9	CASSVGDLGDSPLHF	TGTGCCAGCAGCGTAGGGGACTTAGGGGATTCACCCCTCCACTTT
NA	TRBJ2-6	NA	TRBV4-3	CASSQDTGGIGVTGANVLTF	TGCGCCAGCAGCCAAGATACGGGGGGCATTGGGGTCACTGGGGCCAACGTCCTGACTTTC
TRBD1	TRBJ2-2	NA	TRBV6-4	CASSGTGDTGELFF	TGTGCCAGCAGTGGGACAGGGGACACCGGGGAGCTGTTTTTT
NA	TRBJ1-5	NA	TRBV11-2	CASSFFDQPQHF	TGTGCCAGCAGCTTCTTCGATCAGCCCCAGCATTTT
NA	TRBJ2-1	NA	TRBV11-3	CASSLMGGGYNEQFF	TGTGCCAGCAGCTTAATGGGAGGCGGATACAATGAGCAGTTCTTC
NA	TRBJ1-1	NA	TRBV18	CASSPSGAGNTEAFF	TGTGCCAGCTCACCTTCAGGGGCCGGGAACACTGAAGCTTTCTTT
NA	TRBJ2-2	NA	TRBV11-1	CASSLGVTGELFF	TGTGCCAGCAGCTTAGGGGTGACCGGGGAGCTGTTTTTT
NA	TRBJ1-1	NA	TRBV11-3	CASSLQKPNTEAFF	TGTGCCAGCAGCTTGCAGAAACCAAACACTGAAGCTTTCTTT
TRBD1	TRBJ1-5	NA	TRBV6-5	CASSYSGQGVEPQHF	TGTGCCAGCAGTTACTCAGGACAGGGGGTAGAGCCCCAGCATTTT
NA	TRBJ2-3	NA	TRBV4-1	CATRGIGSDTQYF	TGCGCCACCCGGGGGATCGGATCAGATACGCAGTATTTT
TRBD1	TRBJ1-1	NA	TRBV5-1	CASSPGQGSPYTEAFF	TGCGCCAGCAGCCCCGGACAGGGAAGTCCCTACACTGAAGCTTTCTTT
NA	TRBJ2-2	once	TRBV11-3	CASSPDGPNTGELFF	TGTGCCAGCAGTCCAGACGGGCCGAACACCGGGGAGCTGTTTTTT
NA	TRBJ1-3	few	TRBV7-9	CASSLETAGNTIYF	TGTGCCAGCAGCTTAGAGACAGCTGGAAACACCATATATTTT